The text below deals with one T cell receptor (beta chain). Its target is not known. Relative to the germline gene, one junction end is altered; a read error may explain this. Three rounds of nested PCR, following a modified ARM-PCR protocol, produced the TCRbeta library. TCRdb redid the calling of the multiplex PCR reads with MiXCR, one entry per CDR3 protein. This table holds more than 85,000 distinct CDR3 sequences, about 64% found once. RNA was extracted from bulk tissue without any cell sorting. Distant lung tissue was collected more than 3 cm away from the tumor edge. This CDR3 region has 14 residues. Germline loops: CDR1 MGHRA, CDR2 YSYEKL. This entry comes from a study of tumor and adjacent non-tumor tissue in lung cancer. Study as a whole: On average, productive TCRbeta reads reached some 4.2 million per sample. Study-level points and caveats: Top 100 clones took a larger repertoire share in normal lung. Significantly higher TCR diversity was found in tumor than normal lung. Higher tumor TCR diversity was associated with shorter survival.

Sequencing input: distant non-tumor lung tissue. The rearrangement uses TRBV4-1 and TRBJ2-3; D gene unclear. The sequence derives from a man in his sixties with non-small cell lung cancer. CDR3 DNA sequence: TGCGTCAGCAGCCAAGTATTAGTATGGGATACGCAGTATTTT. Its translation: CVSSQVLVWDTQYF.